This record covers a single TCR beta chain. This record comes from a study of CD8 T cells in Susac syndrome. Germline V gene sequence: CDR1 SQVTM, CDR2 ANQGSEA. The CDR3 covers 14 residues. V shed 4 bases and J 6 bases; nucleotides not matched to a gene: 7. RNA in amounts of about 0.45 to 1 ug was reverse transcribed with random hexamers. TCRdb re-called the immunoSEQ multiplex PCR reads through MiXCR, storing one row per CDR3 protein. The repertoire has more than 75,000 distinct CDR3 sequences, roughly 93% of them found once; the top ten carry around 0.34%. This sequence originates from a human donor in good health. Sequenced: CD8+ T cells from PBMCs. The chain has TRBV29-1 and TRBJ2-2; 8 bases align to TRBD1. CDR3 loop: CSVVGQVWPGELFF. As DNA, the CDR3 is TGCAGCGTTGTGGGACAGGTCTGGCCCGGGGAGCTGTTTTTT.